This T cell receptor (beta chain) was found in a study of control samples from healthy donors and cancer patients. The method was immunoSEQ multiplex PCR; TCRdb's version includes in-frame clones alone and lacks a portion of them. The repertoire holds about 180,000 clones, with 85% to 95% as singletons. Germline lookup yields CDR1 MGHRA and CDR2 YSYEKL. The CDR3 is made up of 14 amino acids. Trimming took 0 bases from V and 8 from J, leaving 14 bases between them. The V gene is TRBV4-1, the J gene TRBJ2-7; D gene ambiguous. This TCR derives from a woman between 18 and 30 years old in good health. Sequencing input: blood. The CDR3, as DNA: TGCGCCAGCAGCCAAGATCACGCGAGGCAGCAGCAGTACTTC. Translating gives CASSQDHARQQQYF.